Shown below are 18 T cell receptor beta chains from a single sample sequenced in a study of cytomegalovirus exposure and HLA in healthy donors. PCR primers comprised 60 Vbeta and 13 Jbeta primers. Repertoires were generated with immunoSEQ multiplex PCR, while TCRdb's copy carries only in-frame clones and drops some. The sample carries about 210,000 clones, approximately 82% recorded once. Sequencing used PBMCs. Receptors originate from a man aged 40-50 years in good health and CMV-seropositive.

V gene TRBV9 combines with J gene TRBJ1-5, with unresolved D. CDR3 size: 15 residues. Trimming shortened V by 1 base and J by 0 bases, and 8 bases separated the two germline ends. The germline gives CDR1 SGDLS, CDR2 YYNGEE. CDR3 nucleotides: TGTGCCAGCAGCGTAAGTGGAGTTAGCAATCAGCCCCAGCATTTT. Encoded protein: CASSVSGVSNQPQHF.

The rearrangement uses TRBV7-8 and TRBJ1-5; TRBD1 is a possible D gene (5 bases). The germline V gene encodes CDR1 SGHVS and CDR2 FQNEAQ. Trimming removed 0 bases from V and 11 bases from J, with 20 bases in between. The CDR3 is made up of 16 amino acids. CDR3 coding DNA: TGTGCCAGCAGCTTAGCGGGGCAGGGCATGACCCTTTCCCAGCATTTT. Translation: CASSLAGQGMTLSQHF.

The CDR3 spells CASSALADTQYF. As DNA, the CDR3 is TGTGCCAGCAGCGCACTCGCAGATACGCAGTATTTT. This chain uses TRBV7-6 with TRBJ2-3, with D unresolved. This CDR3 has 12 residues. Trimming took off 5 bases at V and 4 bases at J, with 7 bases between the two ends. Looked up from germline, CDR1 is SGHVS and CDR2 is FNYEAQ.

The rearrangement links TRBV19 to TRBJ2-1, with 10 bases identical to TRBD2. V gave up 4 bases and J gave up 7 bases; unmatched junction bases: 10. Per germline, CDR1 LNHDA and CDR2 SQIVND (reference sequence). The CDR3 covers 16 residues. The CDR3 nucleotides read TGTGCCAGTAGTACCTCCCTAGCGGGAGCTGGAAATGAGCAGTTCTTC. It translates to CASSTSLAGAGNEQFF.

The chain has TRBV6-5 and TRBJ1-1; unclear D gene. CDR1 MNHEY and CDR2 SVGAGI come from the germline V gene. The CDR3 sequence is 15 residues long. Trimming stripped 7 bases from V and 2 bases from J, with 17 bases between. The DNA for the CDR3 is TGTGCCAGCAACCCCCTTGCGGGCGCTAACACTGAAGCTTTCTTT. It encodes CASNPLAGANTEAFF.

The chain uses TRBV19 and TRBJ2-7; TRBD1 matches 9 bases. The V gene end was trimmed by 6 bases and the J gene end by 6 bases; junction bases not matched to a gene: 9. CDR1 is LNHDA, CDR2 SQIVND, per germline (reference sequence). This CDR3 region has 14 residues. CDR3 bases: TGTGCCAGTAGGACCCGGGACAGGGTAAGCGAGCAGTACTTC. Translating gives CASRTRDRVSEQYF.

This clone was detected only once. V usage is TRBV5-1 and J usage is TRBJ1-3; 7 positions agree with TRBD1. V was pared by 3 bases and J by 3 bases, with 6 bases of the junction left unmatched. This CDR3 is 15 amino acids long. Germline V CDR1 and CDR2: SGHRS, YFSETQ. This CDR3 reads CASSSLTGFGNTIYF. The CDR3 nucleotides are TGCGCCAGCAGCTCGTTGACAGGGTTTGGAAACACCATATATTTT.

The chain has TRBV27 and TRBJ2-7, with a weak D call TRBD1 (7 bases). The CDR3 is made up of 11 amino acids. V was shortened by 5 bases and J by 7 bases, with 9 bases between the two germline ends. Germline loops: CDR1 MNHEY, CDR2 SMNVEV (reference sequence). The CDR3 loop is CASSQGGEQYF. CDR3 nucleotides: TGTGCCAGCAGTCAGGGGGGAGAGCAGTACTTC.

J is TRBJ2-2 and V is TRBV5-1, with 7 bases identical to TRBD2. The length of the CDR3 is 12 residues. J gave up 6 bases and V 7 bases, and 3 bases lay outside the gene matches. CDR1 and CDR2 from the germline V gene are SGHRS and YFSETQ. CDR3 protein: CASGEGPGELFF. In DNA form, the CDR3 reads TGCGCCAGCGGGGAGGGACCCGGGGAGCTGTTTTTT.

The genes are TRBV10-3 and TRBJ1-5, with 9 bases aligning to TRBD1. The CDR3 is made up of 16 amino acids. Germline assignment: CDR1 ENHRY and CDR2 SYGVKD. V lost 6 bases and J lost 1; bases outside the gene matches: 7. The CDR3 sequence: CAIRAGTGNSNQPQHF. CDR3 coding DNA: TGTGCCATCAGAGCCGGGACAGGGAACAGCAATCAGCCCCAGCATTTT.

J is TRBJ2-7 and V is TRBV7-9, with TRBD2 matching over 7 bases. Trimming at V came to 3 bases and at J to 5 bases, leaving 10 bases not matched to a gene. The CDR3 is 15 residues long. CDR1 is SEHNR, CDR2 FQNEAQ, per germline (reference sequence). The CDR3 DNA is TGTGCCAGCAGCTTGGATTTGGGGGGGAATCACGAGCAGTACTTC. It specifies CASSLDLGGNHEQYF. The whole variable domain, filled in from reference TRBV7-9 and TRBJ2-7, reads DTGVSQNPRHKITKRGQNVTFRCDPISEHNRLYWYRQTLGQGPEFLTYFQNEAQLEKSRLLSDRFSAERPKGSFSTLEIQRTEQGDSAMYLCASSLDLGGNHEQYFGPGTRLTVT.

The genes are TRBV19 and TRBJ2-1, with 7 bases lining up with TRBD1. Germline CDR1 is LNHDA and CDR2 is SQIVND (reference sequence). This CDR3 spans 16 amino acids. Trimming cost V 4 bases and J 5 bases; bases outside gene matches: 11. As DNA, the CDR3 is TGTGCCAGTAGTAACTATACAGGGGTGGGTAACAATGAGCAGTTCTTC. Translation gives CASSNYTGVGNNEQFF.

This sequence joins TRBV6-6 and TRBJ1-1; 9 nucleotides match TRBD1. Looked up from germline, CDR1 is MNHNY and CDR2 is SVGAGI (reference sequence). The CDR3 is 15 amino acids. Losses at the gene ends were 6 bases for V and 8 bases for J; bases not matched to a gene: 13. The CDR3 DNA follows: TGTGCCAGCAGGAGGCCCGGGACAGGGAATTCAGAAGCTTTCTTT. It specifies CASRRPGTGNSEAFF.

The chain joins TRBV7-2 to TRBJ2-1, with 7 bases identical to TRBD2. The J segment lost 4 bases and the V segment lost 1 base, leaving 7 bases of the junction unmatched. Germline V gene data show CDR1 as SGHTA and CDR2 as FQGNSA. The CDR3 runs 16 residues. In DNA, the CDR3 is TGTGCCAGCAGCTTAGTCGGTGGGGAGGGGTACAATGAGCAGTTCTTC. It encodes CASSLVGGEGYNEQFF.

The J gene is TRBJ2-5, the V gene TRBV4-1; perhaps TRBD1 as D (5 bases). Per germline, CDR1 MGHRA and CDR2 YSYEKL. This CDR3 spans 17 amino acids. Trimming stripped 4 bases from V and 4 bases from J, with 22 bases between. In DNA form, the CDR3 reads TGCGCCAGCAGCCCCCAAAACGGCAGGGCATTGGGAGAGACCCAGTACTTC. This encodes CASSPQNGRALGETQYF.

V gene TRBV7-2 combines with J gene TRBJ2-7; 10 positions agree with TRBD1. The CDR3 is 15 residues long. Germline trimming cut 0 bases from V and 4 bases from J; bases unmatched to any gene: 3. CDR1 is SGHTA, CDR2 FQGNSA, per germline. CDR3 in DNA: TGTGCCAGCAGCTTAGCGAGGGACAGGGGATACGAGCAGTACTTC. Translating it yields CASSLARDRGYEQYF.

The chain has TRBV9 and TRBJ2-7, with a possible D match to TRBD1 (5 bases). Trimming took off 4 bases at V and 2 bases at J, with 19 bases between the two ends. Germline V gives CDR1 SGDLS, CDR2 YYNGEE. The CDR3 length is 16 residues. The CDR3 is CASSPTFGDRPYEQYF. CDR3 in DNA: TGTGCCAGCAGCCCCACCTTCGGTGACAGACCCTACGAGCAGTACTTC. Full variable domain (rest looked up from reference TRBV9 and TRBJ2-7): DSGVTQTPKHLITATGQRVTLRCSPRSGDLSVYWYQQSLDQGLQFLIQYYNGEERAKGNILERFSAQQFPDLHSELNLSSLELGDSALYFCASSPTFGDRPYEQYFGPGTRLTVT.

This clone was seen a few times. This chain connects TRBV19 to TRBJ2-7, with TRBD2 matching 8 bases. J was trimmed by 2 bases and V by 2 bases; bases with no gene match: 8. Germline V gene sequence: CDR1 LNHDA, CDR2 SQIVND (reference sequence). The length of the CDR3 is 16 residues. In DNA, the CDR3 is TGTGCCAGTAGTATACCTTTAGCGGGAACCCCCTACGAGCAGTACTTC. Protein sequence: CASSIPLAGTPYEQYF. The full variable domain, its missing parts supplied by reference TRBV19 and TRBJ2-7, is DGGITQSPKYLFRKEGQNVTLSCEQNLNHDAMYWYRQDPGQGLRLIYYSQIVNDFQKGDIAEGYSVSREKKESFPLTVTSAQKNPTAFYLCASSIPLAGTPYEQYFGPGTRLTVT.